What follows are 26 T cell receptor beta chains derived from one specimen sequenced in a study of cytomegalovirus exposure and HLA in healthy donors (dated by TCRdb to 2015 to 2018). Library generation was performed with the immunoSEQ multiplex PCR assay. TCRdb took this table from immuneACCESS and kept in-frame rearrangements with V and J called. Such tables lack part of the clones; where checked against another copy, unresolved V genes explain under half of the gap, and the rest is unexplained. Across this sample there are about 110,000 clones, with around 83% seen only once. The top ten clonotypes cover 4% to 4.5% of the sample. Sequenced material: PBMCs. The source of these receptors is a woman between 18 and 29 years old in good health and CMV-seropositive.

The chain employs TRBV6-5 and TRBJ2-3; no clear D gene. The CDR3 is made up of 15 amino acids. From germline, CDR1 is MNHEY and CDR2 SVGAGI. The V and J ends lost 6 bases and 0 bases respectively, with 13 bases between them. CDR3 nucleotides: TGTGCCAGCAGCCGGCTGGAGAGTAGCACAGATACGCAGTATTTT. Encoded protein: CASSRLESSTDTQYF.

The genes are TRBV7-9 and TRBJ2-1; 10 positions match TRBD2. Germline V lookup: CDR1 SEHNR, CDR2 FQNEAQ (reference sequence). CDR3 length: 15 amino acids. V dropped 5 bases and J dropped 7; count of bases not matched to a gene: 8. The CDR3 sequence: CASSPKREGGNEQFF. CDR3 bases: TGTGCCAGCAGCCCCAAGCGGGAGGGGGGGAATGAGCAGTTCTTC.

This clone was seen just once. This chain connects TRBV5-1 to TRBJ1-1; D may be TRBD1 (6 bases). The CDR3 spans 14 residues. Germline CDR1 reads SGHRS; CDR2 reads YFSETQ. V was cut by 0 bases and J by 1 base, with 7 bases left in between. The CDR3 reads CASSLEQGNTEAFF. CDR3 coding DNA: TGCGCCAGCAGCTTGGAACAGGGGAACACTGAAGCTTTCTTT.

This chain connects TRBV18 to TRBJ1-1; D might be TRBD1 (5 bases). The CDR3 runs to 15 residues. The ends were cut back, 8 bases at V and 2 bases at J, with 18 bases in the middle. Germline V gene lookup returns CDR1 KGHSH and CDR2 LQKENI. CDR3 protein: CASTPIGDRNTEAFF. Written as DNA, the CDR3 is TGTGCCAGCACCCCTATCGGAGACAGAAACACTGAAGCTTTCTTT. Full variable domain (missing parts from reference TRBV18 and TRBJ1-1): NAGVMQNPRHLVRRRGQEARLRCSPMKGHSHVYWYRQLPEEGLKFMVYLQKENIIDESGMPKERFSAEFPKEGPSILRIQQVVRGDSAAYFCASTPIGDRNTEAFFGQGTRLTVV.

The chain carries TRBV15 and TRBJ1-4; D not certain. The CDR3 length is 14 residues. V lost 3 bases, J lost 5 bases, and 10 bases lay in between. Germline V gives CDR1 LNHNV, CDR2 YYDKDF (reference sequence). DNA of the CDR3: TGTGCCACCAGCAGGGCGGCTACGAATGAAAAACTGTTTTTT. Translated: CATSRAATNEKLFF. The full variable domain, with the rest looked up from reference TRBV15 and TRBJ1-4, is DAMVIQNPRYQVTQFGKPVTLSCSQTLNHNVMYWYQQKSSQAPKLLFHYYDKDFNNEADTPDNFQSRRPNTSFCFLDIRSPGLGDTAMYLCATSRAATNEKLFFGSGTQLSVL.

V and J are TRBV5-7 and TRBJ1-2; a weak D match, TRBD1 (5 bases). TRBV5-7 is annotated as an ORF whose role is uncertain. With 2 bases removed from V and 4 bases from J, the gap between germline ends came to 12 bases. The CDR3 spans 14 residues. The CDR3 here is CASSFLRDRYGYTF. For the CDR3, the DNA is TGTGCCAGCAGCTTCTTGCGGGACCGCTATGGCTACACCTTC.

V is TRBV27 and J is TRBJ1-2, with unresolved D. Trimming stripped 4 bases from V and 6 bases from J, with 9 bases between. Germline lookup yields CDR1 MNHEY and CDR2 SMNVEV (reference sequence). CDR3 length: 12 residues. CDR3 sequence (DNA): TGTGCCAGCAGTTCAGGAACCAATGGCTACACCTTC. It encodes CASSSGTNGYTF.

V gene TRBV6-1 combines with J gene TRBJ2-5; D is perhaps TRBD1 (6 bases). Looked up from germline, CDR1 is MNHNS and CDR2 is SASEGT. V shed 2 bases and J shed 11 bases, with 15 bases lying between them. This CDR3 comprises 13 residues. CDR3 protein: CASSELGAGEQYF. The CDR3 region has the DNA TGTGCCAGCAGTGAATTGGGGGCTGGTGAGCAGTACTTC.

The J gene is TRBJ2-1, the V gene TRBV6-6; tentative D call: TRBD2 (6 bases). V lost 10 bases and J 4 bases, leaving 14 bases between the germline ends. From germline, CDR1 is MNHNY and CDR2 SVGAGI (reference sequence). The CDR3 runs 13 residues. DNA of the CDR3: TGTGCCACCAGAGCGGGTACTTACAATGAGCAGTTCTTC. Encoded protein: CATRAGTYNEQFF.

CDR3 in DNA: TGTGCCAGCAGCTTGGCAGGGGTAAATTCACCCCTCCACTTT. Translated: CASSLAGVNSPLHF. J is TRBJ1-6 and V is TRBV5-5, with D possibly matching TRBD1 (6 bases). Trimming shortened V by 0 bases and J by 7 bases, and 8 bases separated the two germline ends. The V gene's germline CDR1 is SGHKS and CDR2 YYEKEE (reference sequence). This CDR3 region has 14 residues.

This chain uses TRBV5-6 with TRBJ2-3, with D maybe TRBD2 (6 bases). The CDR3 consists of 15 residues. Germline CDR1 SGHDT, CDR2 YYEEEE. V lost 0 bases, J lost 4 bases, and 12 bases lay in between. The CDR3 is CASSLGLEEADTQYF. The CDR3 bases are TGTGCCAGCAGCTTGGGACTAGAGGAGGCAGATACGCAGTATTTT. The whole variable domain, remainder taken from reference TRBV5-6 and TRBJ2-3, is DAGVTQSPTHLIKTRGQQVTLRCSPKSGHDTVSWYQQALGQGPQFIFQYYEEEERQRGNFPDRFSGHQFPNYSSELNVNALLLGDSALYLCASSLGLEEADTQYFGPGTRLTVL.

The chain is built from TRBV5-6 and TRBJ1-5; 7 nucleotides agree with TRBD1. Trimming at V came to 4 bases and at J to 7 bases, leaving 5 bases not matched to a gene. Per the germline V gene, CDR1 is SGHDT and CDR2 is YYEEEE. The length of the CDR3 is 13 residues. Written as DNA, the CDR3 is TGTGCCAGCAGCGTAACAGGGGAGCAGCCCCAGCATTTT. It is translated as CASSVTGEQPQHF.

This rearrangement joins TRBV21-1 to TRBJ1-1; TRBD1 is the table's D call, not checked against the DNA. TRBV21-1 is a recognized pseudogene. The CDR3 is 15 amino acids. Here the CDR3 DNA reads TGTGCCAGCAGCTCCAACAGGGTAGGGGCCACTGAAGCTTTCTTT. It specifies CASSSNRVGATEAFF.

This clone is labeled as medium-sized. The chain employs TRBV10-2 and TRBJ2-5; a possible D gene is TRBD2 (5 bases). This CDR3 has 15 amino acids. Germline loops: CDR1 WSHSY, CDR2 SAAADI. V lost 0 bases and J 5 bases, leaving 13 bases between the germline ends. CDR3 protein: CASSESSTRVETQYF. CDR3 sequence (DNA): TGCGCCAGCAGTGAGTCGAGCACTAGGGTGGAGACCCAGTACTTC.

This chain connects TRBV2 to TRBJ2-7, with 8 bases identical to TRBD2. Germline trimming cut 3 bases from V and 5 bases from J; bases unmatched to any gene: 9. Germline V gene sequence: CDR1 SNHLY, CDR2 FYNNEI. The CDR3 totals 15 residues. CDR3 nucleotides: TGTGCCAGCAGTGATCGGGGGACTAGGGCGGACGAGCAGTACTTC. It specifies CASSDRGTRADEQYF.

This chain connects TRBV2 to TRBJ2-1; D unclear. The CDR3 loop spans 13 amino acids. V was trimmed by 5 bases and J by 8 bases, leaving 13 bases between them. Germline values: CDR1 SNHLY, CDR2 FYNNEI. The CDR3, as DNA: TGTGCCAGCAGTAGGCAGCTGGGCGATGAGCAGTTCTTC. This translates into CASSRQLGDEQFF.

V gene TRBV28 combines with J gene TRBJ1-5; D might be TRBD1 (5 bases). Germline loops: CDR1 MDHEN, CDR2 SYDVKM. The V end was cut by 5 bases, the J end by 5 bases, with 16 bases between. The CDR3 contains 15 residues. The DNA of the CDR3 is TGTGCCAGCAGTGGGACTTGGGTCCGGGATCAGCCCCAGCATTTT. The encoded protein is CASSGTWVRDQPQHF. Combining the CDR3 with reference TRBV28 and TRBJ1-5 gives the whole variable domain DVKVTQSSRYLVKRTGEKVFLECVQDMDHENMFWYRQDPGLGLRLIYFSYDVKMKEKGDIPEGYSVSREKKERFSLILESASTNQTSMYLCASSGTWVRDQPQHFGDGTRLSIL.

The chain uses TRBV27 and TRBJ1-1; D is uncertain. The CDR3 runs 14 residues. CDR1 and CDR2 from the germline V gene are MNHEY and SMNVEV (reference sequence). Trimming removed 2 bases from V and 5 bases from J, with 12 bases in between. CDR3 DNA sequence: TGTGCCAGCAGTTTAAGTCGGACTCGGACTGAAGCTTTCTTT. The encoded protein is CASSLSRTRTEAFF.

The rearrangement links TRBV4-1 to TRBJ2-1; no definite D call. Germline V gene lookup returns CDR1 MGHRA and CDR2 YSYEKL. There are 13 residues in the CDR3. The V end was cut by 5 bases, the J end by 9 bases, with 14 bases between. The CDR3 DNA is TGCGCCAGCAGCGCGACTGCCTTTAGTGAGCAGTTCTTC. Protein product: CASSATAFSEQFF.

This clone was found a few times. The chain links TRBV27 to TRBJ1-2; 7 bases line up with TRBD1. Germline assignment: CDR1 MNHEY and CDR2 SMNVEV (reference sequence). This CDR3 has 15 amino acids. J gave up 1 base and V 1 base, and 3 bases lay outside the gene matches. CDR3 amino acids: CASSLYRGSNYGYTF. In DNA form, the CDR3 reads TGTGCCAGCAGTTTATACAGGGGTAGTAACTATGGCTACACCTTC.

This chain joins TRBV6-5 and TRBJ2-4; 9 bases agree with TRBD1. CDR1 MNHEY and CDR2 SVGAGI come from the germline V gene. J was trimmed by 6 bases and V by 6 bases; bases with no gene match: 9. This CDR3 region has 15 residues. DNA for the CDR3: TGTGCCAGCAGCAGACAGGGGGGGACTTTAAACATTCAGTACTTC. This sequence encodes CASSRQGGTLNIQYF.

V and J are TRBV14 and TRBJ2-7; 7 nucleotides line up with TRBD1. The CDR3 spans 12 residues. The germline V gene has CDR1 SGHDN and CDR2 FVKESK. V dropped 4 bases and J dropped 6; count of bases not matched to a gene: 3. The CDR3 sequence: CASSPTGVEQYF. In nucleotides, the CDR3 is TGTGCCAGCAGCCCAACAGGGGTCGAGCAGTACTTC. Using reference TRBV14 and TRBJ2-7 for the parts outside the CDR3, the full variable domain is EAGVTQFPSHSVIEKGQTVTLRCDPISGHDNLYWYRRVMGKEIKFLLHFVKESKQDESGMPNNRFLAERTGGTYSTLKVQPAELEDSGVYFCASSPTGVEQYFGPGTRLTVT.

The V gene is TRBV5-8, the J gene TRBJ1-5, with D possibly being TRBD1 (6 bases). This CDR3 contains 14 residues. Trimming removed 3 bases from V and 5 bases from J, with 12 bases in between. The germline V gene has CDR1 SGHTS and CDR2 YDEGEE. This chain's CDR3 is CASSSTGLHQPQHF. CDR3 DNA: TGTGCCAGCAGCTCGACAGGACTCCATCAGCCCCAGCATTTT.

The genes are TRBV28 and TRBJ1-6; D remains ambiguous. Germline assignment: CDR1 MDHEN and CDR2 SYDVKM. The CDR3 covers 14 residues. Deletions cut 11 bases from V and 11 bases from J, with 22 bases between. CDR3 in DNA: TGTGCCTCACAGTACAGTCGGGGTATCGCACCCCTCCACTTT. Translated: CASQYSRGIAPLHF.

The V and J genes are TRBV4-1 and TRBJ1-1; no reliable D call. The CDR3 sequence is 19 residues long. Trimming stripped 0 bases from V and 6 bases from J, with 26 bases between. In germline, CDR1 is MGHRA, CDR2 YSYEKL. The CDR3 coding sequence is TGCGCCAGCAGCCAAGATTTTTCCCGGGAGCGACTATCGGCGCCTGAAGCTTTCTTT. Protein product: CASSQDFSRERLSAPEAFF.

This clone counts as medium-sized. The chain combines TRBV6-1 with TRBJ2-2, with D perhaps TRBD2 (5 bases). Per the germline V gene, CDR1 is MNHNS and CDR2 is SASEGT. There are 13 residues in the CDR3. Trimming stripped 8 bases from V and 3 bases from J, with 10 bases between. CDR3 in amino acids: CASQVGDTGELFF. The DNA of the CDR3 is TGTGCCAGCCAAGTCGGGGACACCGGGGAGCTGTTTTTT.